These 9 T cell receptor beta chains came from one sample sequenced in a study of beta chain features in type 1 diabetes (dated by TCRdb to the late 2010s). Their recognized antigens are unknown. Here is what the overall study found, with its caveats: Type 1 diabetes patients showed a moderate but significant shortening of TCRB CDR3 length in all four CD4+ subsets.

The method behind the library was the immunoSEQ multiplex PCR assay. All of the isolated RNA was reverse transcribed with the High Capacity cDNA Reverse Transcription Kit, so expressed TCRB transcripts were sequenced. In TCRdb, the immuneACCESS table is reduced to in-frame sequences with V and J assigned. These tables do not hold every clone; where another copy was compared, an unresolved V gene accounts for under half, and the others remain unexplained. Here the sample has tens of thousands of clones; approximately 50% occur a single time. 0.7% of the sample is taken by the ten largest. The sequenced sample was central memory CD4+ T cells from blood. The receptors were gathered from a man aged 25-45 years with type 1 diabetes.

This clone has just a few counts. V usage is TRBV14 and J usage is TRBJ2-5; TRBD1 is a possible D gene (5 bases). The CDR3 runs 16 residues. Trimming took off 3 bases at V and 2 bases at J, with 16 bases between the two ends. Germline CDR1 and CDR2: SGHDN and FVKESK. The CDR3 bases are TGTGCCAGCAGCCAGTATGGGGCTAACAATCAAGAGACCCAGTACTTC. Translating it yields CASSQYGANNQETQYF.

This clone was counted between two and nine times. This chain links TRBV28 with TRBJ1-1, with no clear D. The length of the CDR3 is 14 residues. CDR1 is MDHEN, CDR2 SYDVKM, per germline. V lost 3 bases to trimming and J lost 0 bases, with 8 bases between them. The CDR3 coding sequence is TGTGCCAGCAGTTTGGAGGGCCTGAACACTGAAGCTTTCTTT. As protein: CASSLEGLNTEAFF.

With regard to this clone: The germline gene is not matched at one end of the junction; a read error may be the cause. The chain recombines TRBV10-3 with TRBJ1-1; maybe TRBD1 (5 bases). The CDR3 spans 12 residues. The V gene's germline CDR1 is ENHRY and CDR2 SYGVKD. The CDR3 loop is CAISQGKTGAFF. The CDR3 coding sequence is TGTGCCATCAGCCAGGGAAAAACTGGAGCTTTCTTT.

This clone was seen a handful of times. This sequence joins TRBV30 and TRBJ1-1; 7 nucleotides agree with TRBD1. The V gene's germline CDR1 is GTSNPN and CDR2 SVGIG (reference sequence). This CDR3 contains 12 residues. Losses at the gene ends were 5 bases for V and 6 bases for J; bases not matched to a gene: 6. For the CDR3, the DNA is TGTGCCTGGGGATACAGGGGCTCTGAAGCTTTCTTT. Translating it yields CAWGYRGSEAFF.

The V and J genes are TRBV7-2 and TRBJ2-7; the match to TRBD2 covers 9 bases. The length of the CDR3 is 15 residues. After removal of 2 bases from V and 4 bases from J, the junction contained 6 bases not matched to a gene. The germline V gene has CDR1 SGHTA and CDR2 FQGNSA. The CDR3 loop is CASSLRGTSSYEQYF. CDR3 in DNA: TGTGCCAGCAGCTTAAGGGGGACTAGCAGTTACGAGCAGTACTTC.

V gene TRBV15 combines with J gene TRBJ1-5, with no clear D. The CDR3 totals 16 residues. In germline, CDR1 is LNHNV, CDR2 YYDKDF (reference sequence). V was clipped by 1 base and J by 0 bases, with 10 bases between them. The CDR3 nucleotides read TGTGCCACCAGCAGAGTGCAGACTTATAGCAATCAGCCCCAGCATTTT. It codes for CATSRVQTYSNQPQHF.

This clone was counted between two and nine times. This chain links TRBV7-2 with TRBJ2-1, with D possibly being TRBD1 (7 bases). Trimming removed 5 bases from V and 4 bases from J, with 15 bases in between. Germline V CDR1 and CDR2: SGHTA, FQGNSA. The CDR3 loop spans 15 amino acids. The CDR3 DNA reads as TGTGCCAGCAGCCCCCGCAGGGGGGCGTACAATGAGCAGTTCTTC. Translation: CASSPRRGAYNEQFF.

V usage is TRBV10-3 and J usage is TRBJ2-5, with TRBD1 as a possible D gene (5 bases). The end of the DNA is better explained by TRBJ2-7, so the J call may be wrong. Germline CDR1 ENHRY, CDR2 SYGVKD. The CDR3 sequence is 14 residues long. Written as DNA, the CDR3 is TGTGCCATCAGTGAGTCGATTCTAACAGGCGAGCAGTACTTC. It yields the protein CAISESILTGEQYF.

CDR3: CASREDSSRSRGYTF. The CDR3 bases are TGCGCCAGCAGAGAGGACAGTAGTCGGTCTCGGGGCTACACCTTC. V and J are TRBV10-2 and TRBJ1-2, with a weak D call TRBD1 (6 bases). The CDR3 sequence is 15 residues long. V was clipped by 6 bases and J by 8 bases, with 22 bases between them. CDR1 and CDR2 (germline): WSHSY, SAAADI.